Below, one T cell receptor (beta chain) is given with its context. Its matching antigen is unknown. The data belong to a study of shared clonotypes between healthy human individuals. Findings and caveats of the study: The genetic and exposure-history diversity represented was limited by few donors. Estimated richness values were generally larger in naive subsets than in memory subsets.

The sorted-subset replicate PCRs were given around 200 ng DNA, which is roughly 30,000 T cell genomes. TCRdb keeps only in-frame clones here, not all; method: immunoSEQ multiplex PCR. This sample has hundreds of thousands of clones, with 80% to 95% found just once. CDR1 is PRHDT, CDR2 FYEKMQ, per germline (reference sequence). The CDR3 is made up of 18 amino acids. The V segment lost 3 bases and the J segment 6 bases; nucleotides outside the gene matches: 14. Naive CD8 cells were CD45RO-negative, positively selected for CCR7, excluding terminally differentiated effector memory CD45RA+ cells. The study enrolled healthy HIV-negative adults without recent acute infections or vaccinations as donors.

The chain carries TRBV13 and TRBJ2-1, with TRBD2 identical over 10 bases. The receptor comes from a man aged 25-40 years in good health. Sequenced material: naive CD8+ T cells sorted from blood. Here the CDR3 DNA reads TGTGCCAGCAGCTTGGGAGCGTTTCTAGCGGGAGCGACCAATGAGCAGTTCTTC. Translation: CASSLGAFLAGATNEQFF.